This T cell receptor (beta chain) was documented in a study of blood T cell repertoires in COVID-19. On the study more broadly: The cDNA or gDNA used as material had been derived from T cells, B-cell-depleted T cells, or PBMCs.

Here immunoSEQ multiplex PCR was the method, and the copy in TCRdb shows in-frame clones only, minus some. The sample gives 350,000 or so clones, over 75% of which show up once; 8% to 13% is in the top ten. This clonotype originated in a woman between 25 and 40 years old with COVID-19, enrolled during active disease. The sequencing input was peripheral blood.

In nucleotides, the CDR3 is TGTGCCAGCAGTGAATCCGGGAGGGGGGGCAATGAGCAGTTCTTC. Its protein product is CASSESGRGGNEQFF. The chain couples TRBV25-1 to TRBJ2-1, with 8 bases that match TRBD2. The germline V gene encodes CDR1 MGHDK and CDR2 SYGVNS. The CDR3 length is 15 residues. V lost 1 base, J lost 6 bases, and 5 bases stayed unmatched.